This is a list of T cell receptor beta chains from one sample in a study of technical replicates of blood from a handful of donors. Profiled with immunoSEQ multiplex PCR; TCRdb holds only in-frame clones, not every one. The data hold around 80,000 clones, with roughly 93% observed a single time. The sequenced sample consisted of T cells isolated from PBMCs. The receptors stem from a human donor in good health. Both conserved end residues are part of each CDR3. The D gene is left open where the match is weak.

v_gene: TRBV27
d_gene: TRBD2
j_gene: TRBJ2-1
len: 16
CDR3aa: CASSTTSGSSYNEQFF

v_gene: TRBV7-9
d_gene: TRBD1
j_gene: TRBJ1-2
len: 15
CDR3aa: CASAPLTGSNYGYTF

v_gene: TRBV27
d_gene: .
j_gene: TRBJ1-1
len: 12
CDR3aa: CASSLGGAEAFF

v_gene: TRBV6-1
d_gene: TRBD2
j_gene: TRBJ2-3
len: 14
CDR3aa: CAGRLAGGKDTQYF

v_gene: TRBV6-1
d_gene: .
j_gene: TRBJ1-2
len: 14
CDR3aa: CASSELAGPYGYTF

v_gene: TRBV7-9
d_gene: .
j_gene: TRBJ1-2
len: 13
CDR3aa: CASNRELGYGYTF

v_gene: TRBV5-6
d_gene: .
j_gene: TRBJ2-1
len: 13
CDR3aa: CASSEQVRNEQFF

v_gene: TRBV7-9
d_gene: .
j_gene: TRBJ2-1
len: 16
CDR3aa: CASSLYRDKGLGEQFF

v_gene: TRBV4-2
d_gene: TRBD2
j_gene: TRBJ2-3
len: 15
CDR3aa: CASSQSGGGTDTQYF

v_gene: TRBV7-3
d_gene: TRBD1
j_gene: TRBJ2-2
len: 15
CDR3aa: CASSAPGQVTGELFF

v_gene: TRBV27
d_gene: .
j_gene: TRBJ1-5
len: 18
CDR3aa: CASSSTTSGGNSNQPQHF

v_gene: TRBV6-6
d_gene: .
j_gene: TRBJ2-5
len: 14
CDR3aa: CASKFGLSEGTQYF

v_gene: TRBV6-4
d_gene: TRBD1
j_gene: TRBJ2-3
len: 14
CDR3aa: CASSQTGVTDTQYF

v_gene: TRBV5-4
d_gene: TRBD1
j_gene: TRBJ2-7
len: 14
CDR3aa: CASSLAGQGYEQYF

v_gene: TRBV23-1
d_gene: TRBD1
j_gene: TRBJ1-5
len: 13
CDR3aa: CANIGQGHQPQHF

v_gene: TRBV27
d_gene: .
j_gene: TRBJ2-7
len: 15
CDR3aa: CASSNRGGTSYEQYF

v_gene: TRBV9
d_gene: .
j_gene: TRBJ2-5
len: 16
CDR3aa: CASSSRVGEGGETQYF

v_gene: TRBV6-4
d_gene: TRBD1
j_gene: TRBJ1-2
len: 12
CDR3aa: CASSAGGNGYTF

v_gene: TRBV2
d_gene: .
j_gene: TRBJ2-1
len: 15
CDR3aa: CASRPGTGGNTEQFF

v_gene: TRBV4-1
d_gene: TRBD2
j_gene: TRBJ2-4
len: 20
CDR3aa: CASSQDLRLAGTWAKNIQYF

v_gene: TRBV7-9
d_gene: TRBD1
j_gene: TRBJ2-5
len: 12
CDR3aa: CASSIQGETQYF

v_gene: TRBV19
d_gene: TRBD2
j_gene: TRBJ2-3
len: 17
CDR3aa: CASRRLAGVSFTDTQYF

v_gene: TRBV27
d_gene: TRBD2
j_gene: TRBJ2-1
len: 14
CDR3aa: CASSWGTRTKEQFF

v_gene: TRBV14
d_gene: .
j_gene: TRBJ2-1
len: 13
CDR3aa: CASSQERGSEQFF

v_gene: TRBV19
d_gene: TRBD2
j_gene: TRBJ2-5
len: 14
CDR3aa: CASSIGDYQETQYF

v_gene: TRBV7-9
d_gene: .
j_gene: TRBJ1-1
len: 15
CDR3aa: CASSLATGENTEAFF

v_gene: TRBV15
d_gene: .
j_gene: TRBJ2-2
len: 14
CDR3aa: CATSTWQGTGELFF

v_gene: TRBV7-2
d_gene: TRBD1
j_gene: TRBJ1-1
len: 15
CDR3aa: CASSFMTGGGAEAFF

v_gene: TRBV6-5
d_gene: TRBD2
j_gene: TRBJ2-7
len: 14
CDR3aa: CASSLTSGKNEQYF

v_gene: TRBV29-1
d_gene: .
j_gene: TRBJ1-2
len: 13
CDR3aa: CSVFNGANYGYTF

v_gene: TRBV29-1
d_gene: .
j_gene: TRBJ2-1
len: 17
CDR3aa: CSVVGPGMGSLANEQFF

v_gene: TRBV28
d_gene: .
j_gene: TRBJ1-4
len: 14
CDR3aa: CASSFGQGNEKLFF

v_gene: TRBV5-6
d_gene: .
j_gene: TRBJ1-5
len: 13
CDR3aa: CASSGGRGQPQHF

v_gene: TRBV7-3
d_gene: .
j_gene: TRBJ1-2
len: 13
CDR3aa: CASSLENLYGYTF

v_gene: TRBV30
d_gene: .
j_gene: TRBJ1-6
len: 17
CDR3aa: CAWSVLNRELRDSPLHF

v_gene: TRBV11-2
d_gene: .
j_gene: TRBJ1-1
len: 15
CDR3aa: CASSLADILNTEAFF

v_gene: TRBV2
d_gene: TRBD1
j_gene: TRBJ2-2
len: 11
CDR3aa: CASTTGEVLFF

v_gene: TRBV7-2
d_gene: .
j_gene: TRBJ1-3
len: 13
CDR3aa: CASSSGSGNTIYF

v_gene: TRBV28
d_gene: .
j_gene: TRBJ2-7
len: 14
CDR3aa: CASSLTGSSYEQYF

v_gene: TRBV19
d_gene: TRBD1
j_gene: TRBJ2-7
len: 15
CDR3aa: CASSIAGQGAYEQYF

v_gene: TRBV27
d_gene: TRBD1
j_gene: TRBJ1-1
len: 14
CDR3aa: CASSLQGAWGEAFF

v_gene: TRBV28
d_gene: TRBD2
j_gene: TRBJ2-1
len: 17
CDR3aa: CASSPTSASGRRGEQFF

v_gene: TRBV5-1
d_gene: TRBD1
j_gene: TRBJ2-7
len: 13
CDR3aa: CASSLGQGGEQYF

v_gene: TRBV19
d_gene: TRBD2
j_gene: TRBJ2-5
len: 15
CDR3aa: CASKRAGGPQETQYF

v_gene: TRBV2
d_gene: TRBD1
j_gene: TRBJ1-2
len: 15
CDR3aa: CASSERLGQGYGYTF

v_gene: TRBV14
d_gene: .
j_gene: TRBJ2-7
len: 13
CDR3aa: CASSQHSSYEQYF

v_gene: TRBV30
d_gene: .
j_gene: TRBJ2-1
len: 13
CDR3aa: CAWSVLQENEQFF

v_gene: TRBV29-1
d_gene: TRBD2
j_gene: TRBJ2-7
len: 13
CDR3aa: CSVERPGGYEQYF

v_gene: TRBV7-6
d_gene: .
j_gene: TRBJ2-1
len: 14
CDR3aa: CASSPEGPRDEQFF

v_gene: TRBV6-6
d_gene: TRBD1
j_gene: TRBJ1-2
len: 13
CDR3aa: CAFRRDRGDGYTF

v_gene: TRBV16
d_gene: .
j_gene: TRBJ1-2
len: 15
CDR3aa: CASSQSSPTGGGYTF

v_gene: TRBV9
d_gene: .
j_gene: TRBJ2-2
len: 14
CDR3aa: CASSVRGGGGELFF

v_gene: TRBV11-1
d_gene: TRBD2
j_gene: TRBJ2-3
len: 16
CDR3aa: CASRAGGAGVSDTQYF

v_gene: TRBV7-9
d_gene: TRBD1
j_gene: TRBJ1-3
len: 15
CDR3aa: CASSSGQAPGNTIYF